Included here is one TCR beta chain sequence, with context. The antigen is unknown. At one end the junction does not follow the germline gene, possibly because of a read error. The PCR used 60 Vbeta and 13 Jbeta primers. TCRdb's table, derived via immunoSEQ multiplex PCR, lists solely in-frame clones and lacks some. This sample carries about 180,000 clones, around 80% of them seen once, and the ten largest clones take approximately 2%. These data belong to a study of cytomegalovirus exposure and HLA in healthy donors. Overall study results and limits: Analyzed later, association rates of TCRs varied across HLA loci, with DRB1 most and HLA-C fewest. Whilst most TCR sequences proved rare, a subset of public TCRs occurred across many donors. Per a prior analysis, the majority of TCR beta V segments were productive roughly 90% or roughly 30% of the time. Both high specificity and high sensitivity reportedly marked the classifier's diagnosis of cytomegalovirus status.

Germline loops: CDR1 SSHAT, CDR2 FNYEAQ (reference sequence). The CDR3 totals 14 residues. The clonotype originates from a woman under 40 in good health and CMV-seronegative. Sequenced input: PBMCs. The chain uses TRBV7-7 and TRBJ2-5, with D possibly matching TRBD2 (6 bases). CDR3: CASSSGTVQETQYF. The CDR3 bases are TGTGCTAGCAGCTCCGGGACTGTCCAAGAGACCCAGTACTTC.